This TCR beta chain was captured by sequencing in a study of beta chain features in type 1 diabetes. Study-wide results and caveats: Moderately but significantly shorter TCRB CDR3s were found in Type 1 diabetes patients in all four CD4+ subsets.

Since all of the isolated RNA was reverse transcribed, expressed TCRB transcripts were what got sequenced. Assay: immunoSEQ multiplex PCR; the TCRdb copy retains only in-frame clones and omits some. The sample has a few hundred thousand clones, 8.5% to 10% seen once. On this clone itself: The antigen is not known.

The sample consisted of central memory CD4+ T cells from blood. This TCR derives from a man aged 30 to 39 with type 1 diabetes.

The CDR3 sequence: CASSFYGGYEQYF. The CDR3 region has the DNA TGCGCCAGCAGCTTTTATGGGGGCTACGAGCAGTACTTC. This chain joins TRBV5-1 and TRBJ2-7, with D tentatively TRBD1 or TRBD2 (5 bases each). The ends were cut back, 2 bases at V and 3 bases at J, with 9 bases in the middle. This CDR3 has 13 amino acids. Per the germline V gene, CDR1 is SGHRS and CDR2 is YFSETQ.